These 5 T cell receptor beta chains share one sample of origin, sequenced in a study of blood T cell repertoires in COVID-19. Assay: immunoSEQ multiplex PCR; the TCRdb copy retains only in-frame clones and omits some. This sample has 150,000 to 200,000 clones; more than 70% occur once, and the top ten carry 2.5% to 3%. Source material: peripheral blood. These receptor sequences come from an elderly woman with active or convalescent COVID-19.

The V and J genes are TRBV6-5 and TRBJ1-5; TRBD1 agrees at 11 bases. This CDR3 contains 15 residues. The V and J ends lost 4 bases and 7 bases, in that order; junction bases with no gene match: 6. The germline gives CDR1 MNHEY, CDR2 SVGAGI. The CDR3 bases are TGTGCCAGCAGTTTAGGGACAGGGGGTTACCAGCCCCAGCATTTT. This encodes CASSLGTGGYQPQHF.

The sample holds a few counts of this clone. The genes are TRBV30 and TRBJ2-3; D is unresolved. Trimming pared 3 bases from V and 4 bases from J, leaving 11 bases between. The CDR3 runs to 13 residues. Germline lookup yields CDR1 GTSNPN and CDR2 SVGIG (reference sequence). The CDR3 sequence is CAWRKWQADTQYF. The CDR3 DNA is TGTGCCTGGAGGAAGTGGCAGGCAGATACGCAGTATTTT.

This chain uses TRBV5-1 with TRBJ1-3; possible D gene TRBD1, 5 bases. Trimming took 4 bases from V and 4 from J, leaving 12 bases between them. Germline CDR1 SGHRS, CDR2 YFSETQ. This CDR3 comprises 14 residues. CDR3 sequence (DNA): TGCGCCAGCAGCCTCGACAGTTACGGAAACACCATATATTTT. This translates into CASSLDSYGNTIYF.

The chain links TRBV24-1 to TRBJ1-4, with TRBD1 identical over 10 bases. CDR3 length: 19 residues. Germline V gene sequence: CDR1 KGHDR, CDR2 SFDVKD. Trimming at V came to 5 bases and at J to 0 bases, leaving 11 bases not matched to a gene. The CDR3 reads CATSAEPGQGSATNEKLFF. The CDR3 DNA reads as TGTGCCACCAGTGCGGAGCCGGGACAGGGGTCTGCAACTAATGAAAAACTGTTTTTT.

The chain uses TRBV5-5 and TRBJ2-7; 7 bases align to TRBD1. CDR1 and CDR2 (germline): SGHKS, YYEKEE (reference sequence). The J segment lost 2 bases and the V segment lost 4 bases, leaving 12 bases of the junction unmatched. CDR3 size: 16 residues. CDR3 loop: CASSSTLGQSPYEQYF. CDR3 DNA sequence: TGTGCCAGCAGCAGCACCTTGGGACAGTCACCCTACGAGCAGTACTTC.